The 5 T cell receptor beta chains reported below all come from one sample, sequenced in a study of T cells in Graves' hyperthyroidism and ophthalmopathy. Researchers took RNA transcripts and amplified the TCR beta CDR3 regions from them. The HTBI primer set drove a first-round RT-PCR of the TCR CDR3. In TCRdb, the multiplex PCR reads were re-called with MiXCR into one record per CDR3 protein. The table has more than 500,000 distinct CDR3 sequences, 15% to 20% seen once. Sequenced: blood. These receptors were collected from a woman in her twenties or thirties with Graves' ophthalmopathy.

V usage is TRBV4-3 and J usage is TRBJ2-1; TRBD1 aligns across 7 bases. The CDR3 is made up of 14 amino acids. The J segment lost 6 bases and the V segment lost 1 base, leaving 3 bases of the junction unmatched. In germline, CDR1 is LGHNA, CDR2 YSLEER. CDR3 bases: TGCGCCAGCAGCCAAGTTGCAGGGGGCAATGAGCAGTTCTTC. Translated: CASSQVAGGNEQFF.

The sample holds many counts of this clonotype. The chain is built from TRBV7-2 and TRBJ2-2, with unresolved D. The ends were cut back, 5 bases at V and 8 bases at J, with 6 bases in the middle. This CDR3 has 11 residues. Germline V gene data show CDR1 as SGHTA and CDR2 as FQGNSA. The CDR3 reads CASSPLGELFF. The CDR3, as DNA: TGTGCCAGCAGCCCCCTGGGGGAGCTGTTTTTT.

This clonotype was counted many times. The chain recombines TRBV11-1 with TRBJ2-2; 7 nucleotides line up with TRBD2. CDR3 length equals 15 residues. The J segment lost 6 bases and the V segment lost 2 bases, leaving 6 bases of the junction unmatched. Germline loops: CDR1 SGHAT, CDR2 FQDESV (reference sequence). The CDR3 sequence is CASSLIIGRSGELFF. In nucleotides, the CDR3 is TGTGCCAGCAGCTTAATTATCGGGAGGTCCGGGGAGCTGTTTTTT.

The chain combines TRBV20-1 with TRBJ2-1; unclear D gene. The CDR3 sequence is 14 residues long. Trimming took off 3 bases at V and 2 bases at J, with 11 bases between the two ends. Germline-derived CDR1 and CDR2 are DFQATT and SNEGSKA (reference sequence). DNA for the CDR3: TGCAGTGCTAGTCCGCCGGGCACCTACAATGAGCAGTTCTTC. Translation gives CSASPPGTYNEQFF.

This chain uses TRBV7-2 with TRBJ2-2; possible D gene TRBD2, 5 bases. CDR3 length: 15 residues. Deletions cut 0 bases from V and 5 bases from J, with 10 bases between. The germline gives CDR1 SGHTA, CDR2 FQGNSA. The CDR3 bases are TGTGCCAGCAGCTTAGCGGGAGTGTGGACCGGGGAGCTGTTTTTT. Translating it yields CASSLAGVWTGELFF.